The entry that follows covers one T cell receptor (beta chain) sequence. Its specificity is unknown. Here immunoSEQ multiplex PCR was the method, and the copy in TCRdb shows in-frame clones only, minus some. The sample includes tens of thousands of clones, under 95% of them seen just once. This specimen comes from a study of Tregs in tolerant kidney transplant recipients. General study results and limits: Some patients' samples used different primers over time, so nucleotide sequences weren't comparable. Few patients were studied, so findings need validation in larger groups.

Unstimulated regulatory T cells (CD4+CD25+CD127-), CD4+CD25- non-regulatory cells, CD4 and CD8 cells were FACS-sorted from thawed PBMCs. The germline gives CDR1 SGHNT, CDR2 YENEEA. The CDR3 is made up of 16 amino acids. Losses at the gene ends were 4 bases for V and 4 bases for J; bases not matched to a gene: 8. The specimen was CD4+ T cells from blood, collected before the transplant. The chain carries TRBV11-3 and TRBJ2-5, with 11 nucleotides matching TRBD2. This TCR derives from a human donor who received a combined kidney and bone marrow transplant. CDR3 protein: CASSSTSGSLGETQYF. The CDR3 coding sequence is TGTGCCAGCAGCTCCACTAGCGGGAGTTTGGGAGAGACCCAGTACTTC. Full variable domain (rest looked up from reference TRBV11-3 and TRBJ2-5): EAGVVQSPRYKIIEKKQPVAFWCNPISGHNTLYWYLQNLGQGPELLIRYENEEAVDDSQLPKDRFSAERLKGVDSTLKIQPAELGDSAVYLCASSSTSGSLGETQYFGPGTRLLVL.